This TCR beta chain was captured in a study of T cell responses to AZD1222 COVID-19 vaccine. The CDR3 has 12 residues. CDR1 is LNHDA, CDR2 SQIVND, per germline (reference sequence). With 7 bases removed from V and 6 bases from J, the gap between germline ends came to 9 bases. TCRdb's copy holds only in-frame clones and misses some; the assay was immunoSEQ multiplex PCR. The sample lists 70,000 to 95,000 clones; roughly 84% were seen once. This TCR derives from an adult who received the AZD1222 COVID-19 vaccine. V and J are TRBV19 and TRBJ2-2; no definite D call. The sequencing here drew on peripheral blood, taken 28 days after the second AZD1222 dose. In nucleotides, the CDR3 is TGTGCCAGTACCGTCGGGCCCGGGGAGCTGTTTTTT. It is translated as CASTVGPGELFF.